The rows below give T cell receptor beta chains drawn from one sample of a study of identical twins. TCRdb redid the calling of the 5' RACE reads with MiXCR, one entry per CDR3 protein. The table lists approximately 350,000 distinct CDR3 sequences, 9% to 15% of them singletons. The sample was also linked to a second study, of yellow fever vaccine responses in identical twins.

The sample was CD8+ T cells sorted from blood. The receptor set was obtained from a woman under 30 in good health. CDR3s include the opening cysteine and the closing phenylalanine or tryptophan. A D gene is named only where the DNA matches it firmly. Some rows mark clone size as missing; the rest say once, few, many or name a class of expanded clone.

clone size	J gene	D gene	V gene	CDR3 DNA	CDR3 protein
-	TRBJ2-3	-	TRBV29-1	TGCAGCGCTGGCCCGGAGGGCTGGACAGATACGCAGTATTTT	CSAGPEGWTDTQYF
few	TRBJ2-3	TRBD2	TRBV24-1	TGTGCCACCAGTGATTTGCGACTAGCGGGGGTCGGCGGCACAGATACGCAGTATTTT	CATSDLRLAGVGGTDTQYF
few	TRBJ2-1	-	TRBV20-1	TGCAGTGCTAGAGATGGTGTTTTCGGGTACAATGAGCAGTTCTTC	CSARDGVFGYNEQFF
-	TRBJ2-5	-	TRBV15	TGTGCCACCAGCAGATGCTGTCGGGGACCGAAAATTGATCAAGAGACCCAGTACTTC	CATSRCCRGPKIDQETQYF
many	TRBJ1-1	-	TRBV20-1	TGCAGTGTGATGACGGGGAACACTGAAGCTTTCTTT	CSVMTGNTEAFF
-	TRBJ2-2	-	TRBV28	TGTGCCAGCAACCCAGCAGGCACCGGGGAGCTGTTTTTT	CASNPAGTGELFF
-	TRBJ1-6	-	TRBV2	TGTGCCAGCAGTCCAGGGAGCTCCTATAATTCACCCCTCCACTTT	CASSPGSSYNSPLHF
-	TRBJ2-1	TRBD1	TRBV11-1	TGTGCCAGCAGCCATCGGACAGGACGAACGTCGTACTACAATGAGCAGTTCTTC	CASSHRTGRTSYYNEQFF
-	TRBJ2-1	-	TRBV20-1	TGCAGTGCCCAGCCGGGGGAGCCCTCCTACAATGAGCAGTTCTTC	CSAQPGEPSYNEQFF
few	TRBJ2-7	-	TRBV7-8	TGTGCCAGCAGCTTAGGGCCGACAGCCGAGCAGTACTTC	CASSLGPTAEQYF
-	TRBJ1-1	-	TRBV29-1	TGCAGCGTTCCCAGGGAGGCGGGGACTGAAGCTTTCTTT	CSVPREAGTEAFF
few	TRBJ1-5	-	TRBV7-2	TGTGCCAGCAGCCCCTCGGTAGTGGGCAATCAGCCCCAGCATTTT	CASSPSVVGNQPQHF
-	TRBJ2-7	-	TRBV25-1	TGTGCCAGCAGTGCCACTCCCTACGAGCAGTACTTC	CASSATPYEQYF
many	TRBJ2-7	TRBD1	TRBV27	TGTGCCAGCAGCCGCCGGGACAGGGAAGACGAGCAGTACTTC	CASSRRDREDEQYF
medium-sized	TRBJ2-1	TRBD1	TRBV6-6	TGTGCCAGCAGTTATGAGGACAGGTCCTACAATGAGCAGTTCTTC	CASSYEDRSYNEQFF
many	TRBJ2-1	-	TRBV3-1	TGTGCCAGCAGCCAAGAGGTGGGGTCCTACAATGAGCAGTTCTTC	CASSQEVGSYNEQFF
few	TRBJ2-1	-	TRBV9	TGTGCCAGCAGCGGGCTGGGGGCGAATGAGCAGTTCTTC	CASSGLGANEQFF
-	TRBJ2-5	-	TRBV28	TGTGCCAGCAGTTCCCCTTCTACCAAAGAGACCCAGTACTTC	CASSSPSTKETQYF
-	TRBJ2-1	-	TRBV11-1	TGTGCCAGCAGCTTAGCAGGGAACGGCAATGAGCAGTTCTTC	CASSLAGNGNEQFF
few	TRBJ2-1	-	TRBV20-1	TGCAGTGCTAGAGATGGGGCGGAGAGCTCCTACAATGAGCAGTTCTTC	CSARDGAESSYNEQFF
few	TRBJ1-5	-	TRBV11-3	TGTGCCAGCAGGTTCCGAAATAGCAATCAGCCCCAGCATTTT	CASRFRNSNQPQHF
-	TRBJ1-5	TRBD1	TRBV3-1	TGTGCCAGCAGCCAAACCCGGGACAGAAATCAGCCCCAGCATTTT	CASSQTRDRNQPQHF
few	TRBJ2-5	-	TRBV9	TGTGCCAGCAGCGAGGGAGGGACAGGAGAGACCCAGTACTTC	CASSEGGTGETQYF
many	TRBJ2-1	-	TRBV2	TGTGCCAGCAGTGAAATTGGCAATGAGCAGTTCTTC	CASSEIGNEQFF
-	TRBJ2-1	-	TRBV6-5	TGTGCCAGCAGTTACTCGGGTCAGAATGAGCAGTTCTTC	CASSYSGQNEQFF
few	TRBJ1-2	TRBD1	TRBV5-4	TGTGCCAGCAGCTCCGGGACAGGGGATCCCTATGGCTACACCTTC	CASSSGTGDPYGYTF
many	TRBJ1-1	-	TRBV27	TGTGCCAGCAGTTTATCCAAGAACACTGAAGCTTTCTTT	CASSLSKNTEAFF
few	TRBJ2-3	-	TRBV7-9	TGTGCCAGCAGCGCCCCTGAGGGCGGAAGCACAGATACGCAGTATTTT	CASSAPEGGSTDTQYF
few	TRBJ1-2	-	TRBV5-6	TGTGCCAGCAGCTTGGCCCGGCAGAGGTATGGCTACACCTTC	CASSLARQRYGYTF
few	TRBJ2-7	-	TRBV5-1	TGCGCCAGCAGCTTGTGGGCAGGACCAGAGTTACCCTACGAGCAGTACTTC	CASSLWAGPELPYEQYF
-	TRBJ2-5	-	TRBV20-1	TGCAGTGCTAGTCCCTCGGGGGAGGAGACCCAGTACTTC	CSASPSGEETQYF
-	TRBJ1-1	-	TRBV20-1	TGCAGTGCTCTCCTAAGACAGGAGATGAACACTGAAGCTTTCTTT	CSALLRQEMNTEAFF
many	TRBJ2-1	TRBD2	TRBV7-9	TGTGCCAGCAGCTTAGCGACTAGCGGGAGCTATGAGCAGTTCTTC	CASSLATSGSYEQFF
many	TRBJ1-1	TRBD1	TRBV20-1	TGCAGTCTCCGGACAGGGGACGGCACTGAAGCTTTCTTT	CSLRTGDGTEAFF
-	TRBJ2-1	-	TRBV2	TGTGCCACTCAGGGGACGGTGAACAATGAGCAGTTCTTC	CATQGTVNNEQFF
-	TRBJ2-1	-	TRBV20-1	TGCAGTGCTACAGGGTTCTCCTACACTGAGCAGTTCTTC	CSATGFSYTEQFF
-	TRBJ2-7	-	TRBV29-1	TGCAGCGTTGAAGCAAAGGGACTCGAGCAGTACTTC	CSVEAKGLEQYF
many	TRBJ2-3	TRBD2	TRBV5-5	TGTGCCAGCAGCTTGGTGTCGGGGGGGAGCACAGATACGCAGTATTTT	CASSLVSGGSTDTQYF
many	TRBJ2-2	-	TRBV12-3/TRBV12-4	TGTGCCAGCATTTACGGGTCGAACACCGGGGAGCTGTTTTTT	CASIYGSNTGELFF
many	TRBJ1-2	TRBD1	TRBV12-3/TRBV12-4	TGTGCCAGCAGTTCGGACCTGACAGGGGTCGTTGATGGCTACACCTTC	CASSSDLTGVVDGYTF
many	TRBJ1-2	-	TRBV12-3/TRBV12-4	TGTGCCAGCAGCGGTCGAGCTAACTATGGCTACACCTTC	CASSGRANYGYTF
-	TRBJ2-3	TRBD2	TRBV5-1	TGCGCCAGCAGCGACTTAGCGGGAGCATACACAGATACGCAGTATTTT	CASSDLAGAYTDTQYF
few	TRBJ2-7	TRBD2	TRBV28	TGTGCCAGCAGTTTTGCGGGAGGTGATGAGCAGTACTTC	CASSFAGGDEQYF
few	TRBJ2-7	-	TRBV7-3	TGTGCCAGCAGCTTACCGACGTACGAGCAGTACTTC	CASSLPTYEQYF
-	TRBJ1-5	TRBD1	TRBV27	TGTGCCAGCAGTTTATCGTTTCGGACAGGGTGGGGGGTTCAGCCCCAGCATTTT	CASSLSFRTGWGVQPQHF
-	TRBJ2-1	-	TRBV10-3	TGTGCCATCAGTGAGGACATCGGGACTTACAATGAGCAGTTCTTC	CAISEDIGTYNEQFF
-	TRBJ2-5	-	TRBV7-9	TGTGCCAGCAGCTCGGACATGCTGTTGGAGACCCAGTACTTC	CASSSDMLLETQYF